This T cell receptor beta chain was sequenced in a study of T cells in Graves' hyperthyroidism and ophthalmopathy. Study overall: Pretreatment peripheral blood was obtained at initial diagnosis.

In its sample, this clonotype was seen many times. Its antigen is unidentified. It was RNA transcripts that yielded the amplified TCR beta CDR3 regions. First-round RT-PCR targeting the TCR CDR3 was performed with the HTBI primer set. Via MiXCR, TCRdb re-called the multiplex PCR reads, giving one row per CDR3 protein. The top ten clones hold roughly an eighth of a sample with about 420,000 distinct CDR3 sequences, about a sixth of them seen once. General observations from the study: Blood also showed most of the thyroid clonotypes that were expanded above 0.001.

Around 9.9 ml of fresh peripheral blood supplied the PBMCs. The TCR comes from a woman between 18 and 29 years old with Graves' hyperthyroidism. Sequencing was performed on blood.

The CDR3 spells CASSQEASGYEQYF. In DNA form, the CDR3 reads TGTGCCAGCAGCCAAGAGGCGTCAGGATACGAGCAGTACTTC. The V call is TRBV11-2, the J call TRBJ2-7; D not certain. The CDR3 is 14 amino acids. Germline loops: CDR1 SGHAT, CDR2 FQNNGV. V was trimmed by 5 bases and J by 4 bases, leaving 15 bases between them.